This T cell receptor (beta chain) was sequenced in a study of response to subunit inactivated influenza vaccine (dated by TCRdb to about 2018). Turning to the overall study: Deep quantitative profiling of the T cell receptor repertoire was used in the study to follow responses to a trivalent subunit inactivated influenza vaccine. Points the paper makes about the study in general: According to the authors, only a limited number of new T cells may be recruited by each seasonal influenza vaccination.

Per the germline V gene, SGHAT is the CDR1 and FQNNGV is the CDR2. The CDR3 covers 16 residues, taking in both the cysteine and the phenylalanine. Only the CDR3 portion is preserved as DNA: 48 bases, with reading frame beginning at the first base. The junction carries 20 bases between V and J, which are trimmed by 5 bases and 3 bases respectively. Details on this clonotype: What antigen it recognizes has not been identified. No much larger clonotype is one base removed from it; base qualities were not supplied.

The library was built by means of RT-PCR. The listed sequencing device is Illumina HiSeq 2500. TCRdb reprocessed the public reads (quality trimming at Q25 with fastp, clone calling with MiXCR) and kept in-frame beta chains. Entries are consolidated by CDR3 protein sequence, retaining the most common genes and DNA. The sample table shows about 190,000 distinct CDR3 sequences, and 13% to 15% are seen once. The ten most abundant clones make up approximately 27% of the sample. Recombination connected TRBV11-2 to TRBJ2-7; a tentative D match to TRBD1 spans 5 bases. The origin of this receptor is a man in his fifties who received an inactivated influenza vaccine. Donor details come from another sample of the same person, matched by shared clones. The sample was CD8+ T cells sorted from PBMCs, taken less than 6 days after vaccination. The DNA sequence is TGTGCCAGCAGCGTAGGGGTTTCGCCCAGTTTCTACGAGCAGTACTTC. It is translated as CASSVGVSPSFYEQYF.